Below are 3 T cell receptor beta chains sequenced from a single sample in a study of OX40 agonist ivuxolimab in advanced cancers. TCRdb's table, derived via immunoSEQ multiplex PCR, lists solely in-frame clones and lacks some. The table has about 21,000 clones, more than 75% seen once. The sequences come from CD4+ or CD8+ T cells sorted from blood, collected in a trial of the OX40 agonist ivuxolimab. The source is an adult with an advanced solid tumor such as melanoma, head and neck, liver or kidney cancer.

The count of this clone is one. The chain has TRBV10-3 and TRBJ1-1; perhaps TRBD1 as D (5 bases). This CDR3 contains 15 residues. V lost 4 bases to trimming and J lost 0 bases, with 12 bases between them. Germline CDR1 and CDR2: ENHRY and SYGVKD. For the CDR3, the DNA is TGTGCCATCAGTGTCGGAGAGGGGCTGAACACTGAAGCTTTCTTT. Amino acid sequence: CAISVGEGLNTEAFF.

The J gene is TRBJ2-7, the V gene TRBV5-1, with TRBD2 identical over 11 bases. V dropped 0 bases and J dropped 0; count of bases not matched to a gene: 2. This CDR3 is built from 16 residues. CDR1 and CDR2 from the germline V gene are SGHRS and YFSETQ. CDR3 nucleotides: TGCGCCAGCAGCTTGGCGGGGACTAGCGGCTCCTACGAGCAGTACTTC. Its translation: CASSLAGTSGSYEQYF.

This clone is termed medium-sized. The chain links TRBV7-8 to TRBJ2-7; D is unresolved. In germline, CDR1 is SGHVS, CDR2 FQNEAQ. CDR3 length: 13 amino acids. The V gene lost 1 base and the J gene lost 1 base, with 5 bases spanning the gap. In DNA, the CDR3 is TGTGCCAGCAGCTTAGGGTTTTCCTACGAGCAGTACTTC. Translated: CASSLGFSYEQYF.